This entry lists 10 T cell receptor beta chains sequenced from one sample in a study of radiotherapy plus CTLA-4 blockade in lung cancer. TCRdb's copy holds only in-frame clones and misses some; the assay was immunoSEQ multiplex PCR. The table shows around 72,000 clones, with around 73% occurring only once. This material consisted of peripheral blood, taken from a patient treated with radiotherapy plus ipilimumab. The receptors stem from a human donor with non-small cell lung cancer who had a complete response to radiotherapy plus ipilimumab.

CDR3 in amino acids: CASSLVGQGMNTEAFF. As DNA, the CDR3 is TGCGCCAGCAGCTTGGTAGGGCAGGGGATGAACACTGAAGCTTTCTTT. The chain couples TRBV5-1 to TRBJ1-1; D is possibly TRBD1 (6 bases). V was trimmed by 0 bases and J by 0 bases, leaving 12 bases between them. This CDR3 spans 16 amino acids. Germline V gene data show CDR1 as SGHRS and CDR2 as YFSETQ.

This chain uses TRBV5-4 with TRBJ2-5, with unresolved D. CDR1 and CDR2 from the germline V gene are SGHNT and YYREEE (reference sequence). The length of the CDR3 is 13 residues. Trimming removed 2 bases from V and 3 bases from J, with 8 bases in between. The CDR3 loop is CASSFRSEETQYF. CDR3 sequence (DNA): TGTGCCAGCAGCTTCCGCTCGGAAGAGACCCAGTACTTC. Combining the CDR3 with reference TRBV5-4 and TRBJ2-5 gives the whole variable domain ETGVTQSPTHLIKTRGQQVTLRCSSQSGHNTVSWYQQALGQGPQFIFQYYREEENGRGNFPPRFSGLQFPNYSSELNVNALELDDSALYLCASSFRSEETQYFGPGTRLLVL.

The rearrangement links TRBV7-9 to TRBJ2-5; a possible D gene is TRBD2 (5 bases). Trimming shortened V by 6 bases and J by 7 bases, and 9 bases separated the two germline ends. Germline CDR1 and CDR2: SEHNR and FQNEAQ (reference sequence). This CDR3 contains 11 residues. The CDR3 loop reads CASSSSGTQYF. The CDR3 DNA follows: TGTGCCAGCAGTTCAAGCGGGACCCAGTACTTC.

The chain links TRBV30 to TRBJ2-6, with 8 bases aligning to TRBD1. J lost 0 bases, V lost 1 base, and 11 bases had no gene match. This CDR3 region has 19 residues. CDR1 is GTSNPN and CDR2 is SVGIG in the germline V gene (reference sequence). Here the CDR3 reads CAWSAGTGIYLSGANVLTF. CDR3 DNA: TGTGCCTGGAGTGCCGGGACAGGAATTTACCTCTCTGGGGCCAACGTCCTGACTTTC.

The rearrangement links TRBV30 to TRBJ1-5; D call uncertain. CDR3 length: 13 residues. Germline CDR1 is GTSNPN and CDR2 is SVGIG (reference sequence). Trimming shortened V by 8 bases and J by 5 bases, and 16 bases separated the two germline ends. The CDR3 bases are TGTGCCGCCGCAAGGGAGTGGGATCAGCCCCAGCATTTT. As protein: CAAAREWDQPQHF.

This clone showed up just once. The genes are TRBV6-5 and TRBJ2-3; TRBD2 might be the D (5 bases). Germline CDR1 is MNHEY and CDR2 is SVGAGI. With 4 bases removed from V and 3 bases from J, the gap between germline ends came to 11 bases. This CDR3 is built from 14 residues. In nucleotides, the CDR3 is TGTGCCAGCAGTTTAGCGCGAGTGACAGATACGCAGTATTTT. Its protein product is CASSLARVTDTQYF.

The chain recombines TRBV7-2 with TRBJ1-5; TRBD1 might be the D (5 bases). The germline CDR1 and CDR2 sequences are SGHTA and FQGNSA. CDR3 size: 14 residues. With 5 bases removed from V and 6 bases from J, the gap between germline ends came to 14 bases. The CDR3: CASSPDGGFQPQHF. CDR3 nucleotides: TGTGCCAGCAGCCCCGACGGGGGTTTTCAGCCCCAGCATTTT.

The V call is TRBV7-2, the J call TRBJ1-2; TRBD1 might be the D (6 bases). V dropped 1 base and J dropped 2 bases, with 11 bases sitting between them. This CDR3 is built from 15 residues. Germline V gene lookup returns CDR1 SGHTA and CDR2 FQGNSA. CDR3 region: CASSLVGGGNYGYTF. CDR3 DNA sequence: TGTGCCAGCAGCTTAGTGGGGGGCGGGAACTATGGCTACACCTTC.

This clone appeared once. This chain links TRBV10-3 with TRBJ2-5; D perhaps matches TRBD2 (6 bases). The germline CDR1 and CDR2 sequences are ENHRY and SYGVKD. Trimming stripped 6 bases from V and 5 bases from J, with 13 bases between. The CDR3 has 13 residues. The CDR3 here is CAISPGSGETQYF. CDR3 nucleotides: TGTGCCATCAGCCCGGGAAGCGGGGAGACCCAGTACTTC.

This clone was recorded once. The genes are TRBV4-1 and TRBJ2-5; D gene unclear. The CDR3 runs to 15 residues. The V end was cut by 1 base, the J end by 5 bases, with 14 bases between. Germline V gene lookup returns CDR1 MGHRA and CDR2 YSYEKL. CDR3 protein: CASSQGVGVRETQYF. For the CDR3, the DNA is TGCGCCAGCAGCCAAGGAGTTGGGGTTCGGGAGACCCAGTACTTC.